This TCR beta chain was found in a study of T cells in localized non-small cell lung cancer (dated by TCRdb to the early 2020s). About the full investigation: T cell repertoires of more than 200 early-stage NSCLC patients were analyzed, with tumors being compared against uninvolved tumor-adjacent lungs. The cohort comprised roughly 230 treatment-naïve NSCLC patients with resected, localized lung tumors. The mean age of the NSCLC patients was approximately 71 years, with about 130 men and 85 to 110 women.

Uninvolved adjacent lung was sampled at least 2 cm away from the tumor margin, and two independent pathologists confirmed that the tissue had no atypia. At diagnosis, tumor, uninvolved tumor-adjacent lung and peripheral blood were collected and then preserved as a mix of FFPE and fresh-frozen material. Based on its abundance in the sample, this clone is hyperexpanded (1% or more). Its antigen remains unidentified. No much larger clone is present one base from it, and per-base qualities are unavailable. The immunoSEQ Assay was used to sequence TCR beta CDR3 regions from DNA. Processing in the source paper ran as follows. T cell density was computed as TCR beta template counts normalized to usable DNA estimated by amplifying housekeeping genes. Richness was estimated with the preseqR package, extrapolating to 400,000 templates for PBMC samples and 120,000 templates for tissue samples. Clonality was taken to be one minus Pielou's evenness. Tissue-enriched TCRs were identified by differential abundance testing using productive amino-acid clonotypes, minimum total count 5 and alpha 0.1. The Jaccard Index and the Morisita Overlap Index were used to measure repertoire overlap between compartments. GLIPH grouped TCR beta CDR3s together with public tetramer-defined viral CDR3s, and a viral motif had to include at least three viral sequences and show V-gene enrichment. Here the immuneACCESS table is served through TCRdb, limited to in-frame sequences with V and J called. Missing clones are a known gap in these copies; in checked studies unresolved V genes cover under half, and the rest lacks a known reason. V and J calls and clone size follow that table, whereas D and trimming were derived from the DNA. The sample table contains over 2,000 clones; only one count was recorded for approximately 30% of them. In total, the top ten clones hold 25% to 30% of the sample.

General findings and caveats noted by the study authors: Multi-region tumor sequencing was not performed, so intratumor heterogeneity could not be excluded. Because the study design was exploratory, TCR variables were selected using unadjusted p-values without false-discovery rate correction. Uninvolved tumor-adjacent lung showed the highest T cell clonality, higher than tumor, which suggests more focused antigenic responses in the uninvolved tumor-adjacent lung. Longer overall survival was associated with higher T cell density in blood, whereas shorter survival was associated with higher clonality in adjacent lung. Of the top 100 tumor clones, a median of approximately 60 were detected in paired uninvolved adjacent lung; about 28 were also among that lung's top 100.

The CDR3 sequence holds 15 residues, the cysteine and phenylalanine included. Only the CDR3 DNA stays, 45 bases, in frame from base 1. The V end loses 6 bases and the J end loses 1 base, and a stretch of 16 bases separates them. CDR1 and CDR2 are drawn from the germline V gene: SGDLS, YYNGEE. This TCR was recovered from a man aged 40 to 69 with stage I lung adenocarcinoma. The rearranged segments are TRBV9 and TRBJ2-5, and the D gene may be TRBD2, 7 bases matching. Sequenced material: normal lung tissue next to the tumor, taken before any cancer treatment. The CDR3 reads as follows: CASTRGGGPQETQYF. Read as DNA, the sequence is TGTGCCAGCACAAGGGGCGGGGGCCCCCAAGAGACCCAGTACTTC.